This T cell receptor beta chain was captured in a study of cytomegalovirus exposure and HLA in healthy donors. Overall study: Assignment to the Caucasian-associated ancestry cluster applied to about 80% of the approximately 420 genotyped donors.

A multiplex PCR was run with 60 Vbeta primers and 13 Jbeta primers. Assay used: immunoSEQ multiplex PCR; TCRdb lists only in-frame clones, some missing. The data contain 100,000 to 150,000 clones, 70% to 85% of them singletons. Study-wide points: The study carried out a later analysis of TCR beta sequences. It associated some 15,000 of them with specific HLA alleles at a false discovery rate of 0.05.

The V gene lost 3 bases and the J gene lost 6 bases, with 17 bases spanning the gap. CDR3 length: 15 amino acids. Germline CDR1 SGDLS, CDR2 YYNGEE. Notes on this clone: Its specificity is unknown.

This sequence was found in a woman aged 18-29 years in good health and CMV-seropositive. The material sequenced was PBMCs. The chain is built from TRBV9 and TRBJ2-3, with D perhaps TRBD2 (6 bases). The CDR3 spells CASSAGGVATDTQYF. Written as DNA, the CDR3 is TGTGCCAGCAGCGCTGGAGGGGTAGCGACGGATACGCAGTATTTT.